This T cell receptor (beta chain) was identified in a study of spatial heterogeneity in lung cancer. Study-level points and caveats: Expanded alpha and beta TCR counts within tumors tracked tumor mutation counts.

This clonotype has ten or more counts. Its matching antigen is unknown. TCRdb analysed the 5' RACE reads with MiXCR anew, one entry per CDR3 protein. The table has about 10,000 distinct CDR3 sequences, 2.9% seen once; the top ten hold roughly 13%. Per germline, CDR1 SGHVS and CDR2 FNYEAQ. The V and J ends lost 6 bases and 3 bases respectively, with 12 bases between them. The CDR3 loop spans 13 amino acids. The time point: sample taken at primary tumor resection. The receptor's source is a male donor with early-stage non-small cell lung cancer. The sequenced sample was lung tumor tissue, obtained at surgery. V is TRBV7-6 and J is TRBJ2-7; D remains unclear. The CDR3 sequence is CASSRGKFYEQYF. CDR3 DNA sequence: TGTGCCAGCAGTCGAGGAAAGTTCTACGAGCAGTACTTC.